This T cell receptor (beta chain) was identified during a study of cytomegalovirus exposure and HLA in healthy donors. Assay used: immunoSEQ multiplex PCR; TCRdb lists only in-frame clones, some missing. The sample consists of 150,000 to 200,000 clones, approximately 84% of them appearing once. The CDR3 loop spans 16 amino acids. V dropped 5 bases and J dropped 2 bases, with 16 bases sitting between them. CDR1 is SGHNT, CDR2 YENEEA, per germline. The chain uses TRBV11-3 and TRBJ2-1; perhaps TRBD1 as D (6 bases). The receptor's source is a man younger than 35 in good health and CMV-seropositive. The source material was PBMCs. The CDR3 reads CASSRLQGGPYNEQFF. CDR3 coding DNA: TGTGCCAGCAGCCGATTACAGGGCGGTCCCTACAATGAGCAGTTCTTC. The full variable domain, rest sourced from reference TRBV11-3 and TRBJ2-1, is EAGVVQSPRYKIIEKKQPVAFWCNPISGHNTLYWYLQNLGQGPELLIRYENEEAVDDSQLPKDRFSAERLKGVDSTLKIQPAELGDSAVYLCASSRLQGGPYNEQFFGPGTRLTVL.